One and the same sample provided the 10 T cell receptor beta chains below, sequenced in a study of T cell repertoires in ileal Crohn's disease. Noted time point: inflamed ileum from the surgical specimen. Method: immunoSEQ multiplex PCR; TCRdb's copy keeps in-frame clones and lacks some. The profile shows 16,000 or so clones, 92% of them singletons. Sequencing used ileal tissue. The receptors were sampled from an adult with Crohn's disease.

The rearrangement links TRBV15 to TRBJ2-6, with D unclear. This CDR3 is 14 amino acids long. Germline CDR1 and CDR2: LNHNV and YYDKDF (reference sequence). V was shortened by 6 bases and J by 0 bases, with 6 bases between the two germline ends. CDR3 nucleotide sequence: TGTGCCACCAGTTCCGGCTCTGGGGCCAACGTCCTGACTTTC. This translates into CATSSGSGANVLTF.

This chain joins TRBV5-7 and TRBJ1-2, with 8 nucleotides matching TRBD1. TRBV5-7 carries the ORF label, with uncertain function. This CDR3 contains 15 residues. V lost 0 bases and J lost 8; bases outside the gene matches: 9. The chain's CDR3 is CASSLVHRGVWGYTF. As DNA, the CDR3 is TGTGCCAGCAGCTTGGTCCACAGGGGGGTTTGGGGCTACACCTTC.

This chain joins TRBV5-1 and TRBJ2-7; 7 bases map to TRBD1. Germline V lookup: CDR1 SGHRS, CDR2 YFSETQ. The length of the CDR3 is 15 residues. V trimming: 3 bases; J trimming: 2 bases; junction bases outside the gene matches: 8. CDR3 nucleotide sequence: TGCGCCAGCAGCTCTACAACGACAGGGCCCTACGAGCAGTACTTC. Translating gives CASSSTTTGPYEQYF.

The rearrangement links TRBV5-6 to TRBJ1-3; D gene unclear. The germline V gene has CDR1 SGHDT and CDR2 YYEEEE. Trimming stripped 1 base from V and 4 bases from J, with 3 bases between. The CDR3 extends over 12 amino acids. CDR3 in DNA: TGTGCCAGCAGCTTGTACGGAAACACCATATATTTT. Translated, it gives CASSLYGNTIYF.

This sequence joins TRBV28 and TRBJ1-4, with D tentatively TRBD1 (6 bases). The V gene's germline CDR1 is MDHEN and CDR2 SYDVKM. V lost 4 bases, J lost 9 bases, and 12 bases lay in between. The CDR3 runs to 13 residues. This chain's CDR3 is CASSSNRVQKLFF. The CDR3 nucleotides are TGTGCCAGCAGTTCCAACAGGGTTCAAAAACTGTTTTTT.

The J gene is TRBJ2-7, the V gene TRBV21-1; the table calls TRBD1, which could not be checked here. TRBV21-1 is assigned pseudogene status. There are 17 residues in the CDR3. CDR3 region: CASSKGPGQPKNYEQYF. The CDR3, as DNA: TGTGCCAGCAGCAAAGGCCCGGGACAGCCTAAGAACTACGAGCAGTACTTC.

This clone was seen only a few times. The chain links TRBV6-6 to TRBJ2-7; 9 bases map to TRBD1. The CDR3 is 16 amino acids. Germline loops: CDR1 MNHNY, CDR2 SVGAGI (reference sequence). Unmatched junction bases numbered 9, after V lost 4 bases and J lost 2 bases. The CDR3, as DNA: TGTGCCAGCAGTTCGGGACAGGGAAACGTCGCCTACGAGCAGTACTTC. Its protein product is CASSSGQGNVAYEQYF.

The V call is TRBV5-6, the J call TRBJ2-7; 15 positions match TRBD2. This CDR3 is 16 amino acids long. Looked up from germline, CDR1 is SGHDT and CDR2 is YYEEEE. With 4 bases clipped from V and 4 bases from J, the junction kept 6 bases outside the gene matches. The CDR3 DNA follows: TGTGCCAGCAGCCAACAGGGACTAGCGGGGGGTTACGAGCAGTACTTC. Translating it yields CASSQQGLAGGYEQYF.

The rearrangement joins TRBV9 to TRBJ2-5, with 9 nucleotides matching TRBD2. Trimming at V came to 0 bases and at J to 5 bases, leaving 8 bases not matched to a gene. This CDR3 has 16 amino acids. The germline V gene encodes CDR1 SGDLS and CDR2 YYNGEE. The DNA of the CDR3 is TGTGCCAGCAGCGTAGTTGCTAGCGGGGCGTACGAGACCCAGTACTTC. Translated: CASSVVASGAYETQYF. Based on the CDR3 plus reference TRBV9 and TRBJ2-5, the full variable domain is DSGVTQTPKHLITATGQRVTLRCSPRSGDLSVYWYQQSLDQGLQFLIQYYNGEERAKGNILERFSAQQFPDLHSELNLSSLELGDSALYFCASSVVASGAYETQYFGPGTRLLVL.

The chain has TRBV5-1 and TRBJ1-1, with TRBD1 as a possible D gene (5 bases). This CDR3 spans 15 amino acids. Germline CDR1 SGHRS, CDR2 YFSETQ. Trimming shortened V by 2 bases and J by 1 base, and 12 bases separated the two germline ends. The CDR3 is CASSFQGITNTEAFF. CDR3 coding DNA: TGCGCCAGCAGCTTCCAGGGTATCACGAACACTGAAGCTTTCTTT.